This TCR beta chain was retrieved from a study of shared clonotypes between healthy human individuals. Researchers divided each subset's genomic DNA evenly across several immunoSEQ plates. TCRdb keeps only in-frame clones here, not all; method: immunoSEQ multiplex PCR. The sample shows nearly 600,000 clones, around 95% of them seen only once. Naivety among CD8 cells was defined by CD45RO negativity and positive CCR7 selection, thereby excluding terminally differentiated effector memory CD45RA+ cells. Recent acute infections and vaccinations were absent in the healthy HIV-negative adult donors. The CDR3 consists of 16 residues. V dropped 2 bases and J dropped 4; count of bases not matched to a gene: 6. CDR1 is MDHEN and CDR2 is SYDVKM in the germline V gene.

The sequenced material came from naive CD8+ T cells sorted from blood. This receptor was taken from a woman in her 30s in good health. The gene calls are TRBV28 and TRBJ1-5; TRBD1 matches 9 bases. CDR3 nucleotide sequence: TGTGCCAGCAGTTTAACCGGGACAGGGTTTAATCAGCCCCAGCATTTT. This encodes CASSLTGTGFNQPQHF.